The T cell receptor (beta chain) under discussion was sequenced for a study of blood T cells in healthy people across ages. A second PCR, run for about 7 to 11 cycles, used a sample-barcoded 5' primer plus a J-beta primer mix. TCRdb re-called the 5' RACE reads with MiXCR, one entry per CDR3 protein. In the table there are some 940,000 distinct CDR3 sequences, 25% to 35% of which are singletons. These sequences were also reported in another study, on T cells of mothers and their children.

The sample was blood. This TCR was recovered from a woman between 40 and 55 years old in good health.

The CDR3 region has the DNA TGCAGTGCGAAAAGGCCGACTGAAGCTTTCTTT. Translation: CSAKRPTEAFF. The rearrangement uses TRBV20-1 and TRBJ1-1, with no clear D. The CDR3 spans 11 residues. CDR1 DFQATT and CDR2 SNEGSKA come from the germline V gene (reference sequence). V gave up 6 bases and J gave up 5 bases, with 10 bases separating them.